Presented here are 9 T cell receptor beta chains from one specimen sequenced in a study of cytomegalovirus exposure and HLA in healthy donors. With 60 Vbeta and 13 Jbeta primers, the PCR was carried out. TCRdb's copy holds only in-frame clones and misses some; the assay was immunoSEQ multiplex PCR. Of 100,000 to 150,000 clones listed, around three quarters were seen once; the top ten hold around 1.3%. Sequenced sample: PBMCs. These receptors all come from a female donor in good health and CMV-seronegative.

This chain links TRBV9 with TRBJ2-7; 9 nucleotides line up with TRBD2. V was pared by 2 bases and J by 6 bases, with 6 bases of the junction left unmatched. The CDR3 length is 14 residues. Germline CDR1 and CDR2: SGDLS and YYNGEE. CDR3 loop: CASSVGTSPAEQYF. For the CDR3, the DNA is TGTGCCAGCAGCGTGGGGACTAGCCCGGCCGAGCAGTACTTC.

The chain joins TRBV7-9 to TRBJ2-5, with TRBD2 as a possible D gene (5 bases). The CDR3 sequence is 18 residues long. The V gene's germline CDR1 is SEHNR and CDR2 FQNEAQ (reference sequence). Trimming cost V 3 bases and J 1 base, with 21 bases left between them. CDR3: CASSLGGRNLGLQETQYF. The CDR3 nucleotides read TGTGCCAGCAGCTTGGGTGGGAGAAACCTAGGACTCCAAGAGACCCAGTACTTC. Full variable domain (remainder filled in from reference TRBV7-9 and TRBJ2-5): DTGVSQNPRHKITKRGQNVTFRCDPISEHNRLYWYRQTLGQGPEFLTYFQNEAQLEKSRLLSDRFSAERPKGSFSTLEIQRTEQGDSAMYLCASSLGGRNLGLQETQYFGPGTRLLVL.

The rearrangement links TRBV10-3 to TRBJ2-3, with D perhaps TRBD2 (6 bases). The CDR3 spans 15 residues. The V end was cut by 6 bases, the J end by 1 base, with 14 bases between. Germline V lookup: CDR1 ENHRY, CDR2 SYGVKD. CDR3 bases: TGTGCCATCAGCCCGGGGGATAGCGGCACAGATACGCAGTATTTT. It codes for CAISPGDSGTDTQYF.

V and J are TRBV5-4 and TRBJ2-3, with 8 bases matching TRBD2. V lost 4 bases to trimming and J lost 5 bases; unmatched junction nucleotides: 9. The CDR3 has 15 amino acids. The V gene's germline CDR1 is SGHNT and CDR2 YYREEE (reference sequence). Here the CDR3 DNA reads TGTGCCAGCAGCCCACGGGTTAGCGGGATAGATACGCAGTATTTT. Encoded protein: CASSPRVSGIDTQYF.

This chain links TRBV7-6 with TRBJ2-5; TRBD2 might be the D (5 bases). This CDR3 has 15 residues. The V and J ends lost 5 bases and 4 bases respectively, with 17 bases between them. The germline V gene has CDR1 SGHVS and CDR2 FNYEAQ. CDR3 nucleotide sequence: TGTGCCAGCAGCGAGGGCTCCTCTAGTGGAGAGACCCAGTACTTC. It is translated as CASSEGSSSGETQYF.

The chain recombines TRBV5-1 with TRBJ2-2; 9 bases line up with TRBD2. The V and J ends lost 3 bases and 5 bases, in that order; junction bases with no gene match: 8. The CDR3 runs to 16 residues. Germline values: CDR1 SGHRS, CDR2 YFSETQ. The CDR3 loop is CASSSQGLAVTGELFF. For the CDR3, the DNA is TGCGCCAGCAGCTCCCAGGGACTAGCTGTAACCGGGGAGCTGTTTTTT.

For the CDR3, the DNA is TGTGCCAGCACCACCCGGGACACGAATTCACCCCTCCACTTT. It yields the protein CASTTRDTNSPLHF. The chain carries TRBV27 and TRBJ1-6; maybe TRBD1 (6 bases). This CDR3 has 14 amino acids. Germline V gene lookup returns CDR1 MNHEY and CDR2 SMNVEV (reference sequence). V dropped 7 bases and J dropped 7 bases, with 14 bases sitting between them.

The J gene is TRBJ2-5, the V gene TRBV4-1; possible D gene TRBD2, 6 bases. CDR1 and CDR2 (germline): MGHRA, YSYEKL. V dropped 1 base and J dropped 5 bases, with 11 bases sitting between them. The CDR3 runs to 14 residues. CDR3 bases: TGCGCCAGCAGCCAAGGTCGGGAGTGGGAGACCCAGTACTTC. This codes for CASSQGREWETQYF.

This chain links TRBV2 with TRBJ1-6; 7 bases fit TRBD1. CDR3 length: 15 amino acids. Germline CDR1 reads SNHLY; CDR2 reads FYNNEI. Trimming removed 2 bases from V and 9 bases from J; junction bases left unmatched: 7. In DNA form, the CDR3 reads TGTGCCAGCAGTGAACGGACAGGTTCGACTTCACCCCTCCACTTT. Translating it yields CASSERTGSTSPLHF. Variable domain in full (rest from reference TRBV2 and TRBJ1-6): EPEVTQTPSHQVTQMGQEVILRCVPISNHLYFYWYRQILGQKVEFLVSFYNNEISEKSEIFDDQFSVERPDGSNFTLKIRSTKLEDSAMYFCASSERTGSTSPLHFGNGTRLTVT.